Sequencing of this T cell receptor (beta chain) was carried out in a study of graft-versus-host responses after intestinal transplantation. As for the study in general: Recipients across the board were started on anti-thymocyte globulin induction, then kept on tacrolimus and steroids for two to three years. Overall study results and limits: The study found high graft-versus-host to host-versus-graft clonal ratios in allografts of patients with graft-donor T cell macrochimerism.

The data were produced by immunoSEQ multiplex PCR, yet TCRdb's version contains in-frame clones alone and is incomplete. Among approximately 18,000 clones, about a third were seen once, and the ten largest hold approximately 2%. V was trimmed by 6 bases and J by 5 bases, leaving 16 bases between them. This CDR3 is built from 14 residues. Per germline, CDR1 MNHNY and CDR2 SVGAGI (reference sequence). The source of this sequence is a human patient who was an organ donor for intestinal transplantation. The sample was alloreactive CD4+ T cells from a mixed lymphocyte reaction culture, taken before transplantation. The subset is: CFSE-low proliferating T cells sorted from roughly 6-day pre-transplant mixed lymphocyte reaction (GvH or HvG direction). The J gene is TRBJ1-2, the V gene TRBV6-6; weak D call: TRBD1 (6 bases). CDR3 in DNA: TGTGCCAGCAGCTTCCGCGGGGGCTGGTATGGCTACACCTTC. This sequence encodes CASSFRGGWYGYTF.